This entry lists 11 T cell receptor beta chains sequenced from one sample in a study of T-cell memory formation after mild COVID-19. TCRdb re-called the 5' RACE reads through MiXCR, storing one row per CDR3 protein. The sample lists roughly 350,000 distinct CDR3 sequences, around 30% seen once, with approximately 12% in the top ten. Input material: PBMCs or a T cell subset sorted from them (not recorded which). Receptors originate from an adult woman who had mild COVID-19 (a few samples of this study predate the infection). Cell type and time point are not known.

The CDR3 nucleotides read TGTGCCAGCAGTGAGGAGACCGGGCGGCAGCCCCAGCATTTT. It encodes CASSEETGRQPQHF. The chain joins TRBV2 to TRBJ1-5; D is undetermined. Germline V gives CDR1 SNHLY, CDR2 FYNNEI. With 3 bases removed from V and 7 bases from J, the gap between germline ends came to 13 bases. The CDR3 is 14 amino acids.

The chain is built from TRBV12-3 or TRBV12-4 and TRBJ2-7, with D tentatively TRBD2 (5 bases). V gave up 8 bases and J gave up 1 base, with 15 bases separating them. This CDR3 contains 14 residues. The CDR3 DNA is TGTGCCAGCCATAAGGGTGGACTGTCCTACGAGCAGTACTTC. As protein: CASHKGGLSYEQYF.

For this clonotype: One end of the junction varies from germline; a read error may be responsible. The rearrangement uses TRBV20-1 and TRBJ2-2; D is unresolved. From germline, CDR1 is DFQATT and CDR2 SNEGSKA (reference sequence). The CDR3 consists of 12 residues. The CDR3 nucleotides read TGCAGTGCCAGAGTTGGTCCCGGGGAGCTGTTTTTT. As protein: CSARVGPGELFF.

This clonotype came up a few times. The chain has TRBV7-6 and TRBJ2-5, with D maybe TRBD1 (6 bases). The germline V and J ends were trimmed by 1 base and 10 bases, with 13 bases remaining between them. This CDR3 spans 13 amino acids. CDR1 is SGHVS, CDR2 FNYEAQ, per germline. CDR3 amino acids: CASSLGLEGDQYF. For the CDR3, the DNA is TGTGCCAGCAGCTTAGGGCTAGAGGGGGACCAGTACTTC. The full variable domain, completed using reference TRBV7-6 and TRBJ2-5, is GAGVSQSPRYKVTKRGQDVALRCDPISGHVSLYWYRQALGQGPEFLTYFNYEAQQDKSGLPNDRFSAERPEGSISTLTIQRTEQRDSAMYRCASSLGLEGDQYFGPGTRLLVL.

The chain joins TRBV12-3 or TRBV12-4 to TRBJ1-5; maybe TRBD1 (5 bases). This CDR3 contains 15 residues. Between the trimmed V and J ends, which lost 7 bases and 0 bases, there was a span of 13 bases. The CDR3 protein is CASTIGAGSNQPQHF. Here the CDR3 DNA reads TGTGCCAGCACTATCGGGGCAGGTAGCAATCAGCCCCAGCATTTT.

The gene calls are TRBV7-8 and TRBJ2-5, with D uncertain. The CDR3 contains 17 residues. The V end lost 4 bases, the J end lost 2 bases, and 20 bases lay between the germline ends. The germline CDR1 and CDR2 sequences are SGHVS and FQNEAQ. The CDR3 bases are TGTGCCAGCAGCTCGAGGCTCTGGCCGACCCCGCAAGAGACCCAGTACTTC. Translation gives CASSSRLWPTPQETQYF.

This chain links TRBV6-5 with TRBJ2-5, with TRBD2 identical over 7 bases. There are 13 residues in the CDR3. Germline values: CDR1 MNHEY, CDR2 SVGAGI. V lost 4 bases, J lost 4 bases, and 3 bases stayed unmatched. The CDR3 DNA is TGTGCCAGCAGTTTCAGGGAGGGAGAGACCCAGTACTTC. It is translated as CASSFREGETQYF.

This clonotype turned up a few times. V and J are TRBV4-2 and TRBJ2-1, with TRBD2 identical over 11 bases. CDR1 LGHNA and CDR2 YNFKEQ come from the germline V gene. CDR3 length equals 16 residues. V lost 3 bases and J lost 9; bases outside the gene matches: 10. The CDR3 nucleotides are TGTGCCAGCAGCCATGGGACTAGCGGTATATGGGTTGAGCAGTTCTTC. This encodes CASSHGTSGIWVEQFF.

This chain uses TRBV4-3 with TRBJ1-5; possible D gene TRBD1, 5 bases. The V end lost 0 bases, the J end lost 7 bases, and 10 bases lay between the germline ends. The CDR3 runs to 14 residues. Per the germline V gene, CDR1 is LGHNA and CDR2 is YSLEER. The CDR3 spells CASSQERGDQPQHF. CDR3 DNA sequence: TGCGCCAGCAGCCAAGAGAGGGGTGACCAGCCCCAGCATTTT.

J is TRBJ2-1 and V is TRBV30, with 13 bases matching TRBD2. Trimming cost V 2 bases and J 7 bases; bases outside gene matches: 14. Germline CDR1 GTSNPN, CDR2 SVGIG (reference sequence). The CDR3 sequence is 18 residues long. CDR3 residues: CAWSFPFGLAGVANEQFF. CDR3 coding DNA: TGTGCCTGGAGTTTTCCTTTTGGACTAGCGGGAGTTGCGAATGAGCAGTTCTTC.

Many counts were recorded for this clonotype. This chain uses TRBV14 with TRBJ2-3; D gene uncertain. Trimming shortened V by 0 bases and J by 6 bases, and 4 bases separated the two germline ends. The germline V gene has CDR1 SGHDN and CDR2 FVKESK. This CDR3 contains 12 residues. Here the CDR3 DNA reads TGTGCCAGCAGCCAAGATTGGGATACGCAGTATTTT. Translated, it gives CASSQDWDTQYF.